Below, 13 T cell receptor beta chains from the same sample are listed, as sequenced in a study of CD8 T cells in ankylosing spondylitis (dated by TCRdb to the late 2010s). The library was obtained by 5' RACE. The instrument given in TCRdb is Illumina HiSeq 2500. TCRdb reprocessed the public reads (quality trimming at Q25 with fastp, clone calling with MiXCR) and kept in-frame beta chains. A single entry per CDR3 protein holds the most common genes and DNA from its merged rows. For this sample the table gives 300,000 to 350,000 distinct CDR3 sequences, of which roughly 20% were detected only once. The ten largest clones capture roughly 3.6% of the sample. Sequencing input: blood, either unsorted or a sorted T cell fraction (not recorded which). The receptors originated from a female donor with ankylosing spondylitis or in good health (not recorded which).

This clonotype has a handful of counts. This rearrangement joins TRBV12-3 or TRBV12-4 to TRBJ2-7, with 7 bases identical to TRBD1. J gave up 4 bases and V 4 bases, and 4 bases lay outside the gene matches. The CDR3 has 13 amino acids. The CDR3 protein is CASSSDREYEQYF. Here the CDR3 DNA reads TGTGCCAGCAGTTCCGACAGGGAGTACGAGCAGTACTTC.

The rearrangement joins TRBV6-2 or TRBV6-3 to TRBJ1-5; 7 bases are shared with TRBD1. The CDR3 is 15 amino acids. CDR1 is MNHEY and CDR2 is SVGEGT in the germline V gene. With 4 bases clipped from V and 4 bases from J, the junction kept 7 bases outside the gene matches. The DNA of the CDR3 is TGTGCCAGCAGTTTCCGACAGGGTCGGAATCAGCCCCAGCATTTT. This encodes CASSFRQGRNQPQHF.

This clonotype showed up just a few times. As DNA, the CDR3 is TGCGCCAGCAGCCAAGATTCGGCCTGGGGGTCCTACAATGAGCAGTTCTTC. Its translation: CASSQDSAWGSYNEQFF. The chain has TRBV4-3 and TRBJ2-1, with D tentatively TRBD1 or TRBD2 (5 bases each). V was trimmed by 0 bases and J by 1 base, leaving 13 bases between them. This CDR3 spans 17 amino acids. The V gene's germline CDR1 is LGHNA and CDR2 YSLEER.

This chain connects TRBV20-1 to TRBJ2-2; 7 bases map to TRBD1. The CDR3 covers 15 residues. The junction had 5 bases not matched to a gene; V was cut back by 1 base and J by 3 bases. Germline CDR1 DFQATT, CDR2 SNEGSKA (reference sequence). The DNA for the CDR3 is TGCAGTGCTAGAGCGTACAGGGGCGACACCGGGGAGCTGTTTTTT. Its translation is CSARAYRGDTGELFF.

The CDR3, as DNA: TGTGCCAGCACAGGTGGACTAGCCCGCAATGAGCAGTTCTTC. Its translation: CASTGGLARNEQFF. The rearrangement uses TRBV6-2 or TRBV6-3 and TRBJ2-1, with 8 bases that match TRBD2. The V gene end was trimmed by 7 bases and the J gene end by 6 bases; junction bases not matched to a gene: 8. This CDR3 spans 14 amino acids. The germline CDR1 and CDR2 sequences are MNHEY and SVGEGT.

This clonotype has just a few counts. This sequence joins TRBV5-1 and TRBJ1-2, with TRBD1 matching 7 bases. Germline CDR1 is SGHRS and CDR2 is YFSETQ. J was trimmed by 2 bases and V by 4 bases; bases with no gene match: 14. The length of the CDR3 is 17 residues. The CDR3 coding sequence is TGCGCCAGCAGCCGCGAAATGAGGACAGGTCGAAACTATGGCTACACCTTC. It is translated as CASSREMRTGRNYGYTF.

The V gene is TRBV7-9, the J gene TRBJ2-2; possibly TRBD1 or TRBD2 for D (5 bases each). This CDR3 is 15 amino acids long. Germline V CDR1 and CDR2: SEHNR, FQNEAQ (reference sequence). Trimming shortened V by 2 bases and J by 1 base, and 8 bases separated the two germline ends. The CDR3 reads CASSLWDRNTGELFF. CDR3 DNA sequence: TGTGCCAGCAGCTTATGGGACCGGAACACCGGGGAGCTGTTTTTT.

The rearrangement joins TRBV20-1 to TRBJ2-1; weak D call: TRBD2 (6 bases). V was cut by 3 bases and J by 10 bases, with 10 bases left in between. The CDR3 spans 11 residues. In germline, CDR1 is DFQATT, CDR2 SNEGSKA (reference sequence). CDR3: CSAREGREQFF. CDR3 in DNA: TGCAGTGCTAGGGAGGGCCGAGAGCAGTTCTTC.

The rearrangement joins TRBV6-1 to TRBJ2-6; D unresolved. CDR1 and CDR2 (germline): MNHNS, SASEGT. The CDR3 runs 16 residues. With 2 bases removed from V and 0 bases from J, the gap between germline ends came to 8 bases. CDR3 nucleotide sequence: TGTGCCAGCAGTGAAAGTCCCCGCTCTGGGGCCAACGTCCTGACTTTC. Its translation: CASSESPRSGANVLTF.

This chain connects TRBV6-2 or TRBV6-3 to TRBJ2-6, with D perhaps matching TRBD1 (5 bases). Trimming stripped 0 bases from V and 4 bases from J, with 7 bases between. This CDR3 has 15 residues. CDR1 is MNHEY and CDR2 is SVGEGT in the germline V gene. CDR3 protein: CASSYSGVGANVLTF. The CDR3 bases are TGTGCCAGCAGTTACTCAGGGGTCGGGGCCAACGTCCTGACTTTC.

This clonotype was recorded a few times. The chain is built from TRBV10-3 and TRBJ2-1, with 13 bases fitting TRBD2. There are 15 residues in the CDR3. CDR1 is ENHRY, CDR2 SYGVKD, per germline. With V trimmed by 4 bases and J by 5 bases, 2 bases remained unmatched. CDR3 DNA: TGTGCCATCAGTGGGACTAGCGGGAGTCACAATGAGCAGTTCTTC. Protein: CAISGTSGSHNEQFF.

In its sample, this clonotype was seen many times. The V call is TRBV5-1, the J call TRBJ2-5; 7 nucleotides align to TRBD1. The CDR3 contains 14 residues. The germline CDR1 and CDR2 sequences are SGHRS and YFSETQ. With 0 bases clipped from V and 5 bases from J, the junction kept 4 bases outside the gene matches. The CDR3 protein is CASSLVGGEETQYF. The CDR3 DNA reads TGCGCCAGCAGCTTGGTAGGGGGCGAGGAGACCCAGTACTTC.

Only a few counts were recorded for this clonotype. The chain uses TRBV12-3 or TRBV12-4 and TRBJ2-5; D gene ambiguous. Trimming left V 3 bases short and J 5 bases short, with 13 bases between. CDR3 length: 14 residues. CDR3 region: CASSFSFDGETQYF. CDR3 bases: TGTGCCAGCAGTTTCTCTTTCGACGGGGAGACCCAGTACTTC.